This T cell receptor (beta chain) was documented in a study of T cells in Graves' hyperthyroidism and ophthalmopathy. On the study more broadly: Blood was drawn when the patient was first diagnosed and still untreated. Study-wide findings and caveats: Ophthalmopathy, as predicted by the model, came a median roughly 6.5 months after the prediction. Most clonotypes expanded in the thyroid (above 0.001) were also present in blood.

Amplification of TCR beta CDR3 regions used RNA as the template. In the first-round RT-PCR of the TCR CDR3, the HTBI primer set was used. TCRdb reprocessed the multiplex PCR reads via MiXCR and lists one record per CDR3 protein. The data show about 640,000 distinct CDR3 sequences, less than 25% seen once. Remarks on this clonotype: Its target is unknown.

Based on clinical symptoms, serum thyroxine and TRAb, thyroid ultrasound and orbital computed tomography, diagnoses were reached. The specimen sequenced was blood. This TCR came from a man under 40 with Graves' ophthalmopathy.

CDR3 protein: CASSRSGLAGGPQYF. CDR3 coding DNA: TGTGCCAGCAGCCGCTCGGGACTAGCGGGAGGGCCTCAGTACTTC. V usage is TRBV5-6 and J usage is TRBJ2-5; TRBD2 agrees at 16 bases. CDR3 length: 15 amino acids. The germline CDR1 and CDR2 sequences are SGHDT and YYEEEE. Germline trimming cut 4 bases from V and 11 bases from J; bases unmatched to any gene: 8. Complete variable domain (other parts from reference TRBV5-6 and TRBJ2-5): DAGVTQSPTHLIKTRGQQVTLRCSPKSGHDTVSWYQQALGQGPQFIFQYYEEEERQRGNFPDRFSGHQFPNYSSELNVNALLLGDSALYLCASSRSGLAGGPQYFGPGTRLLVL.